What follows are 3 T cell receptor beta chains derived from one specimen sequenced in a study of shared clonotypes between healthy human individuals. Sequenced by immunoSEQ multiplex PCR; TCRdb stores in-frame clones only, minus some. The sample lists about 2.2 million clones; 93% were seen once. CD8 cells classed as naive were CD45RO-negative and positively selected for CCR7, excluding terminally differentiated effector memory CD45RA+ cells. Sequenced: naive CD8+ T cells from PBMCs. All receptors derive from a man between 18 and 35 years old in good health. Some clones in this sample may be carry-over from other donors' samples.

Worth noting for this clone: This may stem from a read error, because a much larger clone lies one nucleotide away. V gene TRBV28 combines with J gene TRBJ2-2; D unclear. The CDR3 totals 12 residues. Germline V gene sequence: CDR1 MDHEN, CDR2 SYDVKM. V was cut by 6 bases and J by 0 bases, with 2 bases left in between. The chain's CDR3 is CASRPNTGELFF. The DNA for the CDR3 is TGTGCCAGCAGGCCGAACACCGGGGAGCTGTTTTTT.

This clone showed up just once. The chain has TRBV4-1 and TRBJ1-1, with 8 nucleotides matching TRBD1. Trimming at V came to 1 base and at J to 1 base, leaving 8 bases not matched to a gene. This CDR3 is 17 amino acids long. Germline CDR1 MGHRA, CDR2 YSYEKL. Written as DNA, the CDR3 is TGCGCCAGCAGCCAAGCGGACAGGGTAATTACGAACACTGAAGCTTTCTTT. Protein product: CASSQADRVITNTEAFF.

In this sample, this clone turned up a few times. The genes are TRBV6-5 and TRBJ2-2, with D possibly TRBD1 on 6 matching bases. This CDR3 comprises 14 residues. Per germline, CDR1 MNHEY and CDR2 SVGAGI. V was clipped by 5 bases and J by 6 bases, with 13 bases between them. CDR3 bases: TGTGCCAGCAGTGCCTATACAGGGCCCGGGGAGCTGTTTTTT. Residues: CASSAYTGPGELFF.